This TCR beta chain was sequenced for a study of blood T cell repertoires in COVID-19. Study overall: COVID-19 samples collected from the United States, Italy and Spain covered acute and convalescent phases. In each case, the material was cDNA or gDNA derived from T cells, B-cell-depleted T cells, or PBMCs.

Authors' processing steps: Scientists estimated how many nucleated cells there were by amplifying reference gene primers. Assay: immunoSEQ multiplex PCR; the TCRdb copy retains only in-frame clones and omits some. From that table come the V and J calls and clone size; the DNA was used to work out D and trimming. In the table there are around 68,000 clones, around 90% of which are singletons. The ends were cut back, 3 bases at V and 6 bases at J, with 12 bases in the middle. The CDR3 is 13 amino acids. From germline, CDR1 is MNHEY and CDR2 SMNVEV (reference sequence). This chain links TRBV27 with TRBJ2-7; D unresolved. The TCR originated in a human donor in a cohort sampled during active COVID-19. The specimen was peripheral blood. The CDR3 is CASSFPRSGEQYF. In DNA, the CDR3 is TGTGCCAGCAGTTTTCCCCGTTCGGGCGAGCAGTACTTC.